Listed here are 6 T cell receptor beta chains from one sample, sequenced in a study of T cell responses to AZD1222 COVID-19 vaccine (dated by TCRdb to about 2021). The time point label for this specimen denotes: baseline before first vaccination. The treatment or condition label, read with the paper, signifies: meningococcal conjugate vaccine given as trial control. The protocol used for the library was the immunoSEQ multiplex PCR assay. What TCRdb holds here is the immuneACCESS table cut down to in-frame rearrangements. Part of the clones is not present; checked against another copy, under half of the missing clones reflect an unresolved V gene, and the others are unexplained. Within this sample are tens of thousands of clones, with around 87% of them counted one time only. Approximately 5% of the sample is in the top ten clones. The input for sequencing was peripheral blood, taken on day 0 of MenACWY control vaccination. All receptors derive from an adult in good health.

The chain is built from TRBV28 and TRBJ1-4; no reliable D call. In germline, CDR1 is MDHEN, CDR2 SYDVKM. V was shortened by 6 bases and J by 8 bases, with 13 bases between the two germline ends. The CDR3 extends over 13 amino acids. CDR3 in amino acids: CASSPRVGEKLFF. The CDR3 region has the DNA TGTGCCAGCAGCCCAAGGGTAGGGGAAAAACTGTTTTTT.

The J gene is TRBJ1-5, the V gene TRBV5-1; D is possibly TRBD1 (5 bases). The CDR3 covers 15 residues. With 4 bases removed from V and 4 bases from J, the gap between germline ends came to 15 bases. Germline-derived CDR1 and CDR2 are SGHRS and YFSETQ. CDR3 in DNA: TGCGCCAGCAGCCCGGGAGGGGATCGGAATCAGCCCCAGCATTTT. Translating it yields CASSPGGDRNQPQHF.

The CDR3 bases are TGCGCCAGCAGGCAGGGGGAACGGGGCTATGGCTACACCTTC. Protein: CASRQGERGYGYTF. This chain joins TRBV5-1 and TRBJ1-2, with TRBD1 matching 7 bases. The CDR3 contains 14 residues. CDR1 is SGHRS, CDR2 YFSETQ, per germline. With 5 bases clipped from V and 4 bases from J, the junction kept 8 bases outside the gene matches.

The CDR3 region is CASSLVGAPRTGQFF. The CDR3 nucleotides read TGTGCCAGCAGTTTAGTTGGAGCACCCCGGACGGGGCAGTTCTTC. The chain links TRBV27 to TRBJ2-1; D gene unclear. CDR3 length: 15 residues. Trimming cost V 2 bases and J 12 bases, with 20 bases left between them. CDR1 MNHEY and CDR2 SMNVEV come from the germline V gene (reference sequence).

The genes are TRBV7-7 and TRBJ2-2; 7 bases are a match to TRBD1. Germline values: CDR1 SSHAT, CDR2 FNYEAQ (reference sequence). With 5 bases clipped from V and 7 bases from J, the junction kept 13 bases outside the gene matches. CDR3 length equals 16 residues. The CDR3 DNA reads as TGTGCCAGCAGCCGGTGGTCACCCAGGGGGATCGGGGAGCTGTTTTTT. Its protein product is CASSRWSPRGIGELFF.

The rearrangement joins TRBV3-1 (or the pseudogene TRBV3-2) to TRBJ2-3, with 7 bases identical to TRBD2. The germline V gene encodes CDR1 LGHDT and CDR2 YNNKEL (reference sequence). The junction had 5 bases not matched to a gene; V was cut back by 2 bases and J by 3 bases. CDR3 length: 15 amino acids. This CDR3 is CASSQSELATDTQYF. CDR3 coding DNA: TGTGCCAGCAGCCAATCCGAACTAGCGACAGATACGCAGTATTTT.